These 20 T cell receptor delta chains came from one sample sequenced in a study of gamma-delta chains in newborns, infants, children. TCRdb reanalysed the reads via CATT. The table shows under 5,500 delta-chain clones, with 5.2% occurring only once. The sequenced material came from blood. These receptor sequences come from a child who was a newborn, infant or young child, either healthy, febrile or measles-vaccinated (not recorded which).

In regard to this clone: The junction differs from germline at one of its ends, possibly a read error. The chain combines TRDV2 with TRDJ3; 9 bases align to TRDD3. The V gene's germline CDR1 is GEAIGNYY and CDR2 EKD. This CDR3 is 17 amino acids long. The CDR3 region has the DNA TGTGCCTGTGAGTACTGGGGGAGCTCCTGGGACGCCCGACAGATGTTTTTC. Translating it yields CACEYWGSSWDARQMFF.

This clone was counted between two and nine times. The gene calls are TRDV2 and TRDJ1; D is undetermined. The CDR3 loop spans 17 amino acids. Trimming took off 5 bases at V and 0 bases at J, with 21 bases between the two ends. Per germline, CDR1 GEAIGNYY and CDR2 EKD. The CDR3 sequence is CACVGLSGLNYTDKLIF. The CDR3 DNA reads TGTGCCTGTGTTGGCCTGTCGGGACTTAACTACACCGATAAACTCATCTTT.

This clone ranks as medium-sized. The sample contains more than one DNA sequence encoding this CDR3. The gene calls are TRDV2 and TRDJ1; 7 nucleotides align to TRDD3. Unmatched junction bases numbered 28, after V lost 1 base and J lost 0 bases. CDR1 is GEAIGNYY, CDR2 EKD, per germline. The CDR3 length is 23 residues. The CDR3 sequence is CACDTVSPPYGGSPNKNTDKLIF. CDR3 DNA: TGTGCCTGTGACACTGTCTCCCCTCCTTATGGGGGAAGCCCGAATAAAAACACCGATAAACTCATCTTT.

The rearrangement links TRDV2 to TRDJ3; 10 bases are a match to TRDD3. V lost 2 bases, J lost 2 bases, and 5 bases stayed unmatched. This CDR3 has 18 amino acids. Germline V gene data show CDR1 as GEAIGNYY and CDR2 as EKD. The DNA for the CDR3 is TGTGCCTGTGACATACTGGGGGATGCTACCTGGGACACCCGACAGATGTTTTTC. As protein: CACDILGDATWDTRQMFF.

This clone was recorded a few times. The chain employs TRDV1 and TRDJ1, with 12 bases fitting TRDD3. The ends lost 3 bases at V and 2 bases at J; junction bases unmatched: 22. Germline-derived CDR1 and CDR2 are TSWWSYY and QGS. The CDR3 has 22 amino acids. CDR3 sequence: CALGEETFLYLLGDTATDKLIF. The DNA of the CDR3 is TGTGCTCTTGGGGAGGAAACCTTCCTCTACCTTCTGGGGGATACGGCAACCGATAAACTCATCTTT.

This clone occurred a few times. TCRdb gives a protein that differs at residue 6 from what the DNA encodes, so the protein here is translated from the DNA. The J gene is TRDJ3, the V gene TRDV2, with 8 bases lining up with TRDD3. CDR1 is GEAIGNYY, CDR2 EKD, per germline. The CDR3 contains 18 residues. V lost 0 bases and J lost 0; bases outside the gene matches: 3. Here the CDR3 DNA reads TGTGCCTGTGACACCCCCTGGGGGAGCTCCTGGGACACCCGACAGATGTTTTTC. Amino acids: CACDTPWGSSWDTRQMFF.

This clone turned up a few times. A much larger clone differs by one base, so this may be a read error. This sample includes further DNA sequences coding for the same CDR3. The CDR3 DNA follows: TGTGCCTGTGACGAGGTGGGGGATATTGGGCTGACAGCACAACTCTTCTTC. Translated, it gives CACDEVGDIGLTAQLFF. The chain carries TRDV2 and TRDJ2; 9 bases map to TRDD3. In germline, CDR1 is GEAIGNYY, CDR2 EKD. The CDR3 length is 17 residues.

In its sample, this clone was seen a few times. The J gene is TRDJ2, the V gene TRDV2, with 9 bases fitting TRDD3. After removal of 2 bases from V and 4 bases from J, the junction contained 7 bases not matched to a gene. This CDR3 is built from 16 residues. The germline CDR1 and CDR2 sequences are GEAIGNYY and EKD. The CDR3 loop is CACDILLGDQTAQLFF. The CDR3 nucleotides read TGTGCCTGTGACATTCTACTGGGGGACCAGACAGCACAACTCTTCTTT.

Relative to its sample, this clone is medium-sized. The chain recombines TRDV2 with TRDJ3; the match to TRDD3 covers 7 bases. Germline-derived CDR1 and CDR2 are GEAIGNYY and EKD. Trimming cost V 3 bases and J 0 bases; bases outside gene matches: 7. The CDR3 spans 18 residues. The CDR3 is CACDHWGLSSWDTRQMFF. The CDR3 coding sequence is TGTGCCTGTGACCACTGGGGCCTCAGCTCCTGGGACACCCGACAGATGTTTTTC.

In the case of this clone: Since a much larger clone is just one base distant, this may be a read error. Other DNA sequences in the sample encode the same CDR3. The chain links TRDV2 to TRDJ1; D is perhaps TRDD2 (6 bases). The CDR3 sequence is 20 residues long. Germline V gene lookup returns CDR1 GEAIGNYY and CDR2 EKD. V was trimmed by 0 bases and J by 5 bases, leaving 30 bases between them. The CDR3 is CACDTADRVLRLPYGDKLIF. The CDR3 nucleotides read TGTGCCTGTGACACCGCGGATCGTGTCCTACGTCTACCGTACGGTGATAAACTCATCTTT.

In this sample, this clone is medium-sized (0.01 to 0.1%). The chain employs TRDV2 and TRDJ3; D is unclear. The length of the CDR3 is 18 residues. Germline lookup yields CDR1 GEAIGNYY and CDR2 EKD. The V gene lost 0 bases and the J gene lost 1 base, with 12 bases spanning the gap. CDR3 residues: CACDTGGATSWDTRQMFF. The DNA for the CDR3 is TGTGCCTGTGACACCGGAGGGGCTACTTCCTGGGACACCCGACAGATGTTTTTC.

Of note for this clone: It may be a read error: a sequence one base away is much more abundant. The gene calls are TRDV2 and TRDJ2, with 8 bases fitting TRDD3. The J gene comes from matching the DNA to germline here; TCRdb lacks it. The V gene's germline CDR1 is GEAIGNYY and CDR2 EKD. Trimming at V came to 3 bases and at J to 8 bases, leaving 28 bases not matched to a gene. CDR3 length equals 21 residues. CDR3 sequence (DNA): TGTGCCTGTGACGCTCTATCAACTGGGGGTCCCGAAGCGACCGGGGAGGCACAACTCTTCTTT. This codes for CACDALSTGGPEATGEAQLFF.

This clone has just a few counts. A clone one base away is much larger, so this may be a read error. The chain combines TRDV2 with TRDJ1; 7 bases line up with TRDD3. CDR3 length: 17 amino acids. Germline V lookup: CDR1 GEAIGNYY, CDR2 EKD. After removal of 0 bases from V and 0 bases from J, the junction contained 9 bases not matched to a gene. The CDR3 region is CACDTVQGYTYTDKLIF. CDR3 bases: TGTGCCTGTGACACCGTTCAGGGATACACGTACACCGATAAACTCATCTTT.

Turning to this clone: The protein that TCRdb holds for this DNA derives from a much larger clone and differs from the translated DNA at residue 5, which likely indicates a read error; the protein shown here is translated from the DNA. For the CDR3, the DNA is TGTGCCTGTGAAGACTTACTGGGGGATACGCGGGTCACCGATAAACTCATCTTT. Translating gives CACEDLLGDTRVTDKLIF. The gene calls are TRDV2 and TRDJ1; 13 bases match TRDD3. The V and J ends lost 4 bases and 1 base, in that order; junction bases with no gene match: 11. The CDR3 runs to 18 residues. CDR1 and CDR2 from the germline V gene are GEAIGNYY and EKD.

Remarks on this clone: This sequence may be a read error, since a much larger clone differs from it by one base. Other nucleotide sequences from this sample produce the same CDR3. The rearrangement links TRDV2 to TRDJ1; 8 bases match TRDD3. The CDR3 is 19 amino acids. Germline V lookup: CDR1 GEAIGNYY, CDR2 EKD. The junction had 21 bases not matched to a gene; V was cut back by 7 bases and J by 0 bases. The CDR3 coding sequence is TGTGCCTGCGACCCGGTACTGGGGGCCTCTTCCCAGTACACCGATAAACTCATCTTT. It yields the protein CACDPVLGASSQYTDKLIF.

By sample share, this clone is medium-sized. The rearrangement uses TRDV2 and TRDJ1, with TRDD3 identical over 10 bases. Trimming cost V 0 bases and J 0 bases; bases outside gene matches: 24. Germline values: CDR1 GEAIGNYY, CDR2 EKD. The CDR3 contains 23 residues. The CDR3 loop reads CACDTVPGDTRYSTRTYTDKLIF. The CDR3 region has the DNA TGTGCCTGTGACACCGTTCCGGGGGATACGCGATACTCTACCCGCACGTACACCGATAAACTCATCTTT.

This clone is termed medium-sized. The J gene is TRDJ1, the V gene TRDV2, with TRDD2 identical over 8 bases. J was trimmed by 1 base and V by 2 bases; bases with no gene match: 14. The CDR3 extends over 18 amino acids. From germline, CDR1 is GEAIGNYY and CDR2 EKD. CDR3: CACDSLPNVWGATDKLIF. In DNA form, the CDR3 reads TGTGCCTGTGACAGCCTTCCTAATGTCTGGGGAGCCACCGATAAACTCATCTTT.

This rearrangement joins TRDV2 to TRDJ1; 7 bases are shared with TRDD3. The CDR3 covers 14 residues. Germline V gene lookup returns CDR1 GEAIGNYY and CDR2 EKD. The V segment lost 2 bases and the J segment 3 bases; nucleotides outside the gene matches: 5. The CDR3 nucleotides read TGTGCCTGTGACAGGCTCTGGGGGCCCGATAAACTCATCTTT. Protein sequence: CACDRLWGPDKLIF.

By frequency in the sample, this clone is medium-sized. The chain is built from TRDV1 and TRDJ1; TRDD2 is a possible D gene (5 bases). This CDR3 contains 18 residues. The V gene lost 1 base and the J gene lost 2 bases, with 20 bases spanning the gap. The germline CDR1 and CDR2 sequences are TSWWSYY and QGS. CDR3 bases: TGTGCTCTTGGGGAACCCCTCAACTTCCACCCGAGGACCGATAAACTCATCTTT. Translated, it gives CALGEPLNFHPRTDKLIF.

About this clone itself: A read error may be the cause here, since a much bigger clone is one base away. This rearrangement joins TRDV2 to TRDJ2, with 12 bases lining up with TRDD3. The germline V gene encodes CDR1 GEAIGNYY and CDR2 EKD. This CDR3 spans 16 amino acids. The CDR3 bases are TGTGCCTGTGACCTACTGGGGGATACTTTGACAGCACGACTCTTCTTT. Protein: CACDLLGDTLTARLFF.